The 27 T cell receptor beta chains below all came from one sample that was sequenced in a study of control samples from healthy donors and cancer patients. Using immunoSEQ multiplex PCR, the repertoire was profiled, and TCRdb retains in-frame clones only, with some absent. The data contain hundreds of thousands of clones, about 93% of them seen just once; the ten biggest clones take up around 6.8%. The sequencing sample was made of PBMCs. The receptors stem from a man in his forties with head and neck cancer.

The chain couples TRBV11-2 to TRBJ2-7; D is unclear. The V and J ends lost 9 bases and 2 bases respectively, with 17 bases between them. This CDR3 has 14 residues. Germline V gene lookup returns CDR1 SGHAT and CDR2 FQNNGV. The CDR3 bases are TGTGCCAGTGGGGTGGGGTCCGGACCCTACGAGCAGTACTTC. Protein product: CASGVGSGPYEQYF.

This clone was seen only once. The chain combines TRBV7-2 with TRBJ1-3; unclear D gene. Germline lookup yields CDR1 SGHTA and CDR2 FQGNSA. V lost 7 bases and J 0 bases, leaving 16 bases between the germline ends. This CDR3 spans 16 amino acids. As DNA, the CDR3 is TGTGCCAGCACCGGAACCCGTAGAAGCTCTGGAAACACCATATATTTT. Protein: CASTGTRRSSGNTIYF. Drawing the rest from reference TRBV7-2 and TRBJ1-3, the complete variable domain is GAGVSQSPSNKVTEKGKDVELRCDPISGHTALYWYRQSLGQGLEFLIYFQGNSAPDKSGLPSDRFSAERTGGSVSTLTIQRTQQEDSAVYLCASTGTRRSSGNTIYFGEGSWLTVV.

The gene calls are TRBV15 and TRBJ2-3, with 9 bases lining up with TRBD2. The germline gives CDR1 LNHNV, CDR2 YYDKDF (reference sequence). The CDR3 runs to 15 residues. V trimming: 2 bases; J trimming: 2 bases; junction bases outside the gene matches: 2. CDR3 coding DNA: TGTGCCACCAGCAGATTAGCGGGGGTCACAGATACGCAGTATTTT. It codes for CATSRLAGVTDTQYF. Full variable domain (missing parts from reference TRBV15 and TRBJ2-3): DAMVIQNPRYQVTQFGKPVTLSCSQTLNHNVMYWYQQKSSQAPKLLFHYYDKDFNNEADTPDNFQSRRPNTSFCFLDIRSPGLGDTAMYLCATSRLAGVTDTQYFGPGTRLTVL.

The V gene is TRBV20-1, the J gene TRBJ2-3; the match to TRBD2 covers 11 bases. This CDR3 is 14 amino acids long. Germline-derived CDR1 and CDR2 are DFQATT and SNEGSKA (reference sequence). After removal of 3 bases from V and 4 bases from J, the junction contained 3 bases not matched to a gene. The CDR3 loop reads CSASSSGRPDTQYF. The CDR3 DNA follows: TGCAGTGCTAGTTCTAGCGGGAGGCCAGATACGCAGTATTTT.

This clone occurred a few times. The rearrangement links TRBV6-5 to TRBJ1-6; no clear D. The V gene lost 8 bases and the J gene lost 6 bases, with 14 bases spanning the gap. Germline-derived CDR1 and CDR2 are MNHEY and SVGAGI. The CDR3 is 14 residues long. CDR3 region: CASGNRPINSPLHF. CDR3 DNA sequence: TGTGCCAGCGGTAATCGGCCGATTAATTCACCCCTCCACTTT.

CDR3 in DNA: TGTGCCAGCAGTGAAGGGATTTGGTACGAGCAGTACTTC. This translates into CASSEGIWYEQYF. The rearrangement links TRBV2 to TRBJ2-7; D not resolved. Germline CDR1 and CDR2: SNHLY and FYNNEI. V lost 1 base, J lost 4 bases, and 8 bases lay in between. This CDR3 has 13 amino acids.

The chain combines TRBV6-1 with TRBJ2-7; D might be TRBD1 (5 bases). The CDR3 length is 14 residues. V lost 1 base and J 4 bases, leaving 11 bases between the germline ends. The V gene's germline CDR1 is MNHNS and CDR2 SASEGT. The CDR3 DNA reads TGTGCCAGCAGTGAAGTGGCAGGGCCATACGAGCAGTACTTC. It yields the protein CASSEVAGPYEQYF.

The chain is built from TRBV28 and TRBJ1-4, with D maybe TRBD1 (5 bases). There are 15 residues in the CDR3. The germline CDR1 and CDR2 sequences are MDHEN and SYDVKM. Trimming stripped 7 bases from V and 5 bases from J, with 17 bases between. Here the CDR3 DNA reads TGTGCCAGCACCGGGGCAGGAGTTACAAATGAAAAACTGTTTTTT. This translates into CASTGAGVTNEKLFF.

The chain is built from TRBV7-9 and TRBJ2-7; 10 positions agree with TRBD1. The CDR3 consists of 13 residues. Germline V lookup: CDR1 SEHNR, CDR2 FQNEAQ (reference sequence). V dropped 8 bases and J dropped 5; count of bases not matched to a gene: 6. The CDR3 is CASLTGGRNEQYF. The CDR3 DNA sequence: TGTGCCAGCCTGACAGGGGGCAGGAACGAGCAGTACTTC.

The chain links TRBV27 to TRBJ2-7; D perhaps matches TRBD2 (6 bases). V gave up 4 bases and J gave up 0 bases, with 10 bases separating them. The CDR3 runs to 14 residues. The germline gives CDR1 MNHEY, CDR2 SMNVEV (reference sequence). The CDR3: CASSSSGYSYEQYF. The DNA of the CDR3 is TGTGCCAGCAGTTCCAGCGGGTACTCCTACGAGCAGTACTTC.

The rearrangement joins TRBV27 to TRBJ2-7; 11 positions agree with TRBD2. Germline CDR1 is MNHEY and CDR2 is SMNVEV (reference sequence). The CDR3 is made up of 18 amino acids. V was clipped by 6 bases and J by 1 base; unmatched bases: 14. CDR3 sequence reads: CASSRSRATSGISYEQYF. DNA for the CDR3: TGTGCCAGCAGCCGGTCCCGGGCGACTAGCGGGATATCCTACGAGCAGTACTTC.

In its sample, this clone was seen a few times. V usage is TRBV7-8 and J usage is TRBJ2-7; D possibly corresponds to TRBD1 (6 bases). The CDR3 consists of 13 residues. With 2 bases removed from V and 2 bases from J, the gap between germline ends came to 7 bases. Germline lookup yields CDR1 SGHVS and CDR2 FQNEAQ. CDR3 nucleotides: TGTGCCAGCAGCTTACAGGGGCCCTACGAGCAGTACTTC. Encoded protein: CASSLQGPYEQYF.

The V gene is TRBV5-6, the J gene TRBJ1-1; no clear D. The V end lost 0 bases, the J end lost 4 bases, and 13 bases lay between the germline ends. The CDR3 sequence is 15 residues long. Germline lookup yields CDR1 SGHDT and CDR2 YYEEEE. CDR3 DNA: TGTGCCAGCAGCTTGGGAGGTCTGGGTAGCACTGAAGCTTTCTTT. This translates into CASSLGGLGSTEAFF.

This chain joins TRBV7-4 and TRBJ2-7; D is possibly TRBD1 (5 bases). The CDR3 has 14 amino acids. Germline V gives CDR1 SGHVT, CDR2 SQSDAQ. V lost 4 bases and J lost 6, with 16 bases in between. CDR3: CASSSSAGPSEQYF. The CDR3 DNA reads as TGTGCCAGCAGCTCATCGGCAGGGCCAAGCGAGCAGTACTTC. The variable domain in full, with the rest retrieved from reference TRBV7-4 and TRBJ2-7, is GAGVSQSPRYKVAKRGRDVALRCDSISGHVTLYWYRQTLGQGSEVLTYSQSDAQRDKSGRPSGRFSAERPERSVSTLKIQRTEQGDSAVYLCASSSSAGPSEQYFGPGTRLTVT.

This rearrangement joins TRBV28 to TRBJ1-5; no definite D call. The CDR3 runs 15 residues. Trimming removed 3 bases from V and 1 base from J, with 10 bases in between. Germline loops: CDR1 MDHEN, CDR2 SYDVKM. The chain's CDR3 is CASSLLGKSNQPQHF. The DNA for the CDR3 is TGTGCCAGCAGTTTGTTGGGAAAGAGCAATCAGCCCCAGCATTTT.

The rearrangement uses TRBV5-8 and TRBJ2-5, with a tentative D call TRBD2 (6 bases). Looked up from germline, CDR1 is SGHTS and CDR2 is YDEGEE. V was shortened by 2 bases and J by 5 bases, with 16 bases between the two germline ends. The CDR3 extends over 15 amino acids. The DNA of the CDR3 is TGTGCCAGCAGCTTACGGGGGATTTTCGGGGAGACCCAGTACTTC. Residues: CASSLRGIFGETQYF.

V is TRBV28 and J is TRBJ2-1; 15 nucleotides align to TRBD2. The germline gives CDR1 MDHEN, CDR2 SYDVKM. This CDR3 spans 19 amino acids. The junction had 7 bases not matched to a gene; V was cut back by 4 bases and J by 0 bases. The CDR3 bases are TGTGCCAGCAGTTCCCACGGACTAGCGGGGGGGAGCTCCTACAATGAGCAGTTCTTC. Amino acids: CASSSHGLAGGSSYNEQFF.

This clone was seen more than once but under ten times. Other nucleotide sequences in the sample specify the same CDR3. The CDR3, as DNA: TGTGCCAGCTCACCCGGACTAGCGGGAGTGAATGAGCAGTTCTTC. Its protein product is CASSPGLAGVNEQFF. The V gene is TRBV18, the J gene TRBJ2-1; 13 bases are a match to TRBD2. CDR3 length: 15 residues. Per germline, CDR1 KGHSH and CDR2 LQKENI. The junction had 3 bases not matched to a gene; V was cut back by 3 bases and J by 7 bases.

The CDR3 DNA is TGTGCCAGCAGTTTAAGAAGCGTTGCTGTAAGGCTGTTTTTT. Translated, it gives CASSLRSVAVRLFF. The chain carries TRBV28 and TRBJ1-4, with D unclear. Germline V gene data show CDR1 as MDHEN and CDR2 as SYDVKM. Trimming removed 2 bases at V and 14 bases at J, with 18 bases between. The length of the CDR3 is 14 residues.

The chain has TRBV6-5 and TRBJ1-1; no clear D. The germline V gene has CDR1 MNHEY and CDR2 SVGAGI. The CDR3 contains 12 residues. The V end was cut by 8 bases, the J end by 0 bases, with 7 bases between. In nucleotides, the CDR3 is TGTGCCAGCGTTTTCATGAACACTGAAGCTTTCTTT. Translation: CASVFMNTEAFF.

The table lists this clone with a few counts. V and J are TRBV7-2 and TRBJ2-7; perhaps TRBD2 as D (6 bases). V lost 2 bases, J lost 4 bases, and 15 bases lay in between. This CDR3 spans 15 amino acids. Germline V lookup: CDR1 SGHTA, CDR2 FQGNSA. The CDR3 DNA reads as TGTGCCAGCAGCTTAACACCGAGGGACTGGTACGAGCAGTACTTC. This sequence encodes CASSLTPRDWYEQYF.

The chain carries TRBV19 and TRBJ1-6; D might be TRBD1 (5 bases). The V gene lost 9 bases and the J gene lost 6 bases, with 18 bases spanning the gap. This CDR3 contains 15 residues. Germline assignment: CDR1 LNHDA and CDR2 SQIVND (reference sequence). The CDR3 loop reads CASLLREGINSPLHF. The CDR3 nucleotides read TGTGCCAGCCTACTAAGGGAGGGGATTAATTCACCCCTCCACTTT.

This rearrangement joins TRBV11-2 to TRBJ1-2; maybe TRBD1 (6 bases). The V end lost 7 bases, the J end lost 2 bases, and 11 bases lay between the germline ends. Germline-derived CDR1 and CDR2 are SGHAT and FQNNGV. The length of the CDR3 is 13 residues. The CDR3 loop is CASTRQGNYGYTF. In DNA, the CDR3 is TGTGCCAGCACCCGCCAGGGGAACTATGGCTACACCTTC.

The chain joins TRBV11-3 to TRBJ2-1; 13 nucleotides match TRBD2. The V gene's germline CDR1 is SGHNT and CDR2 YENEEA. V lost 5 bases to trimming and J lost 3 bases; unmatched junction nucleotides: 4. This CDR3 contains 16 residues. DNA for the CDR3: TGTGCCAGCAGCCCCGGGACTAGCGGGAACTACAATGAGCAGTTCTTC. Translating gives CASSPGTSGNYNEQFF. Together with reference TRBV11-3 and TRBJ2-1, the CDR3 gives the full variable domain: EAGVVQSPRYKIIEKKQPVAFWCNPISGHNTLYWYLQNLGQGPELLIRYENEEAVDDSQLPKDRFSAERLKGVDSTLKIQPAELGDSAVYLCASSPGTSGNYNEQFFGPGTRLTVL.

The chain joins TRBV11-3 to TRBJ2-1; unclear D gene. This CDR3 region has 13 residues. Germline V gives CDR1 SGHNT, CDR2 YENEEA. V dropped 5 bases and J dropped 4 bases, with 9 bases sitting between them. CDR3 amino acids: CASSVGRYNEQFF. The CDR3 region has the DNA TGTGCCAGCAGCGTAGGCCGTTACAATGAGCAGTTCTTC.

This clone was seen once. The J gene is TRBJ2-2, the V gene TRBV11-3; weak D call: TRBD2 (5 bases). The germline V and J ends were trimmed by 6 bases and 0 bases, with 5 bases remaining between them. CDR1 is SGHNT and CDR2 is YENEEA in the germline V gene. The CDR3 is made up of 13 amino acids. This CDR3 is CASRRANTGELFF. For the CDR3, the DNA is TGTGCCAGCAGGAGGGCGAACACCGGGGAGCTGTTTTTT.

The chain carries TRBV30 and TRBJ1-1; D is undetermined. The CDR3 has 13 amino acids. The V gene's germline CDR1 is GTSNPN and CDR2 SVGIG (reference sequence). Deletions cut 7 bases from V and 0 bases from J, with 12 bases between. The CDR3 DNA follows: TGTGCCTTCTCTCGGGATTTGAACACTGAAGCTTTCTTT. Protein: CAFSRDLNTEAFF.